A selection of T cell receptor beta chains follows, all from one sample in a study of blood T cell repertoires in COVID-19. The method was immunoSEQ multiplex PCR; TCRdb's version includes in-frame clones alone and lacks a portion of them. The sample contains around 260,000 clones, about 89% of which appear only once. The material sequenced was peripheral blood. These receptors all come from a woman in her thirties or forties who had recovered from COVID-19. CDR3s include the opening cysteine and the closing phenylalanine or tryptophan. The size of a clone is reported for some rows only, either as once, few or many, or as a class for expanded clones.

clone_size j_call v_call cdr3_aa
. TRBJ2-5 TRBV10-2 CASSRGVQETQYF
. TRBJ2-7 TRBV11-2 CASSLEGTTYEQYF
. TRBJ1-2 TRBV30 CAGPGQGIYGYTF
. TRBJ2-7 TRBV28 CASSSAGGGEQYF
. TRBJ1-2 TRBV5-5 CASSGADSPYGYTF
. TRBJ1-1 TRBV28 CASSPGQGVFTEAFF
. TRBJ1-1 TRBV28 CASSGRPSDAFF
. TRBJ2-1 TRBV19 CASSIQVGVPYNEQFF
once TRBJ1-2 TRBV28 CASNKGQAGVYGYTF
few TRBJ2-1 TRBV5-1 CASSFAGGNNEQFF
once TRBJ2-1 TRBV7-6 CASSYQGTYNEQFF
. TRBJ2-5 TRBV7-9 CASSLDAAGGYQETQYF
once TRBJ2-7 TRBV19 CASSIAAGDTYEQYF
. TRBJ1-1 TRBV5-1 CASSGGVQGTEAFF
. TRBJ2-7 TRBV11-3 CASSFIREHGEQYF
. TRBJ2-7 TRBV30 CAWSTTYAYEQYF
. TRBJ1-2 TRBV6-5 CATSLRGYTF
. TRBJ2-5 TRBV11-3 CASSGASGATYQETQYF
. TRBJ2-5 TRBV24-1 CATSDPGETQYF
. TRBJ2-6 TRBV7-2 CASSLAGEAGANVLTF
. TRBJ1-6 TRBV19 CATMAGRLNSPLHF
. TRBJ1-6 TRBV28 CASSPGLYVDSPLHF
few TRBJ1-5 TRBV5-4 CASSRGQDQPQHF
. TRBJ1-5 TRBV5-5 CASSRTTDNQPQHF
. TRBJ1-3 TRBV28 CASRQGGSGNTIYF
. TRBJ2-7 TRBV28 CASSLSTGDEQYF
. TRBJ2-7 TRBV6-5 CASSYSAEAYEQYF
. TRBJ2-1 TRBV18 CASSPRTSYDNEQFF
few TRBJ1-2 TRBV10-1 CCTGGYTF
. TRBJ2-6 TRBV2 CASRGGGYSGANVLTF
. TRBJ2-3 TRBV9 CASSDGAGGGTDTQYF
once TRBJ1-2 TRBV29-1 CSAEEGLRGYTF
. TRBJ2-7 TRBV3-1/TRBV3-2 CASSPSLAGAPEPYEQYF
. TRBJ1-2 TRBV9 CASSPDRGVYGYTF
. TRBJ2-1 TRBV11-2 CASSPRPGLAGGLYNEQFF
. TRBJ2-1 TRBV1 CTSSQAGYNEQFF
. TRBJ2-3 TRBV7-9 CATQIAGGPGDTQYF
. TRBJ2-7 TRBV25-1 CASSTRDRWNYEQYF
. TRBJ1-3 TRBV11-3 CASSAERGYGNTIYF
. TRBJ2-7 TRBV18 CASSPVFRAVEQYF
. TRBJ2-5 TRBV15 CATSGTSTTGRNRWETQYF
. TRBJ2-2 TRBV27 CASRGQLNTGELFF
. TRBJ2-3 TRBV2 CASKRESSTDTQYF
. TRBJ2-7 TRBV7-9 CASSPGSYEQYF
. TRBJ2-3 TRBV29-1 CSVRVSLQRADTQYF
. TRBJ2-1 TRBV30 CAWSVAGGNEQFF
. TRBJ2-5 TRBV28 CASSSQGQWWETQYF
. TRBJ2-7 TRBV11-2 CASSSESSGSPSRYF
. TRBJ1-3 TRBV5-1 CASSPDRGHGGNTIYF
. TRBJ2-1 TRBV7-2 CASSPRPLAGVDEQFF
. TRBJ2-1 TRBV27 CASSLSAGEHYNEQFF
few TRBJ2-7 TRBV5-1 CASSQTSGSGSYEQYF
. TRBJ2-5 TRBV6-1 CASSEMSPGLAGGQETQYF
. TRBJ2-7 TRBV28 CASSLGDSHYEQYF
. TRBJ2-1 TRBV2 CASSEAVPGLQVF